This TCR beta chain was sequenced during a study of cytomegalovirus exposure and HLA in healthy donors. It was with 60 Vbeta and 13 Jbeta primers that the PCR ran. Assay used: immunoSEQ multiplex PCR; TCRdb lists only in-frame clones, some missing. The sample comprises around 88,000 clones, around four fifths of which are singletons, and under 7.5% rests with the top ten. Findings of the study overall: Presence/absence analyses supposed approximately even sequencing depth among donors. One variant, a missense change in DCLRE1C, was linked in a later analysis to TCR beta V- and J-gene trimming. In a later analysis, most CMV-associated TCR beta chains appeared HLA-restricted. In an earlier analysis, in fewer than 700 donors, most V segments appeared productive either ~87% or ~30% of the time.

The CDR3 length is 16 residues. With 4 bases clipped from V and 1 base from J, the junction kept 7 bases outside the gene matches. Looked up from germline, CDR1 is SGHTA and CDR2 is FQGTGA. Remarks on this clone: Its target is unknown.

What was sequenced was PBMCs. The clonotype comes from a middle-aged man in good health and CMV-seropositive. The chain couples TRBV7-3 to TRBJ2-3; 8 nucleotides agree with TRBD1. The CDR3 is CASSSMDRVGTDTQYF. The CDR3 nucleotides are TGTGCCAGCAGCTCCATGGACAGGGTGGGCACAGATACGCAGTATTTT.